Presented here are 21 T cell receptor beta chains from one specimen sequenced in a study of shared T cell receptors in the human thymus. The repertoire was sequenced with immunoSEQ multiplex PCR; TCRdb's copy has only in-frame clones and lacks some. The repertoire holds around 68,000 clones, with roughly 95% as singletons. Sequencing was performed on thymocytes. The receptors originated from a human donor.

This chain connects TRBV19 to TRBJ1-5; 8 bases agree with TRBD1. CDR3 size: 15 residues. V was pared by 6 bases and J by 10 bases, with 14 bases of the junction left unmatched. Germline V gene data show CDR1 as LNHDA and CDR2 as SQIVND (reference sequence). The CDR3 DNA is TGTGCCAGTAGCTTAACTACAGGGGGTGAGTGTCCCCAGCATTTT. Protein: CASSLTTGGECPQHF.

The chain recombines TRBV7-2 with TRBJ2-7; 8 bases fit TRBD1. The trim removed 4 bases at V and 3 bases at J, leaving 8 bases unmatched. The CDR3 is 15 residues long. The germline V gene encodes CDR1 SGHTA and CDR2 FQGNSA. CDR3 nucleotide sequence: TGTGCCAGCAGCTCCGTTGAGACAGGGGTCTACGAGCAGTACTTC. It specifies CASSSVETGVYEQYF.

This chain connects TRBV27 to TRBJ2-7; D remains ambiguous. This CDR3 is built from 17 residues. V was clipped by 4 bases and J by 1 base, with 20 bases between them. Germline V lookup: CDR1 MNHEY, CDR2 SMNVEV (reference sequence). The CDR3 is CASSSQAPGSLSYEQYF. The CDR3 nucleotides are TGTGCCAGCAGTTCCCAGGCCCCCGGCAGTTTATCCTACGAGCAGTACTTC.

The V call is TRBV4-3, the J call TRBJ2-7; D gene unclear. Germline loops: CDR1 LGHNA, CDR2 YSLEER. This CDR3 has 15 amino acids. Between the trimmed V and J ends, which lost 0 bases and 6 bases, there was a span of 15 bases. CDR3 sequence: CASSQDAAIRIEQYF. CDR3 in DNA: TGCGCCAGCAGCCAAGACGCTGCCATTCGGATCGAGCAGTACTTC.

V gene TRBV7-2 combines with J gene TRBJ2-7; 8 nucleotides match TRBD2. This CDR3 has 16 residues. The V gene end was trimmed by 8 bases and the J gene end by 4 bases; junction bases not matched to a gene: 16. CDR1 and CDR2 (germline): SGHTA, FQGNSA. The CDR3 DNA sequence: TGTGCCAGCCTGGGGGCCGATAAGCGGGGGAGATACGAGCAGTACTTC. Residues: CASLGADKRGRYEQYF.

V usage is TRBV5-1 and J usage is TRBJ2-7; 9 nucleotides agree with TRBD2. The CDR3 spans 16 residues. The germline gives CDR1 SGHRS, CDR2 YFSETQ. Losses at the gene ends were 6 bases for V and 0 bases for J; bases not matched to a gene: 10. CDR3 amino acids: CASTRTGTSFSYEQYF. Written as DNA, the CDR3 is TGCGCCAGCACTCGTACCGGGACTAGCTTCTCCTACGAGCAGTACTTC.

This chain uses TRBV9 with TRBJ2-7, with 7 positions matching TRBD1. The CDR3 is 16 amino acids. Losses at the gene ends were 3 bases for V and 5 bases for J; bases not matched to a gene: 14. CDR1 and CDR2 (germline): SGDLS, YYNGEE. For the CDR3, the DNA is TGTGCCAGCAGCGCAGCTGGGACAGACAATATCCACGAGCAGTACTTC. Its translation is CASSAAGTDNIHEQYF.

The CDR3 DNA sequence: TGTGCCAGCGATCGGACAGGGGGCGGGTCAACTAATGAAAAACTGTTTTTT. Its translation is CASDRTGGGSTNEKLFF. This chain uses TRBV28 with TRBJ1-4, with TRBD1 matching over 11 bases. CDR1 and CDR2 (germline): MDHEN, SYDVKM. The CDR3 contains 17 residues. Trimming removed 8 bases from V and 0 bases from J; junction bases left unmatched: 8.

J is TRBJ1-4 and V is TRBV6-1, with D hard to call. There are 16 residues in the CDR3. CDR1 is MNHNS, CDR2 SASEGT, per germline. Between the trimmed V and J ends, which lost 2 bases and 4 bases, there was a span of 14 bases. The CDR3 DNA reads TGTGCCAGCAGTGAATTTTACTTGGTGATTAATGAAAAACTGTTTTTT. Its translation: CASSEFYLVINEKLFF.

V is TRBV4-3 and J is TRBJ2-7, with a tentative D call TRBD2 (5 bases). In germline, CDR1 is LGHNA, CDR2 YSLEER. This CDR3 region has 17 residues. V gave up 4 bases and J gave up 5 bases, with 24 bases separating them. CDR3 DNA: TGCGCCAGCAGCCCTGTGGGGTCCAGGCCGAGGGTCCACGAGCAGTACTTC. Translating it yields CASSPVGSRPRVHEQYF.

V and J are TRBV19 and TRBJ1-1, with D possibly matching TRBD1 (6 bases). Trimming removed 5 bases at V and 8 bases at J, with 12 bases between. CDR1 and CDR2 (germline): LNHDA, SQIVND (reference sequence). This CDR3 spans 12 amino acids. The CDR3 sequence: CASSHREIEAFF. CDR3 sequence (DNA): TGTGCCAGTAGTCACAGGGAAATAGAAGCTTTCTTT.

The V call is TRBV14, the J call TRBJ1-1; 11 nucleotides align to TRBD1. Germline assignment: CDR1 SGHDN and CDR2 FVKESK. The CDR3 loop spans 17 amino acids. The J segment lost 1 base and the V segment lost 1 base, leaving 5 bases of the junction unmatched. The CDR3 region has the DNA TGTGCCAGCAGCCAAGTGGGACAGGGGGTTACGAACACTGAAGCTTTCTTT. Translated, it gives CASSQVGQGVTNTEAFF.

The chain carries TRBV11-2 and TRBJ2-5, with D hard to call. The CDR3 has 12 amino acids. Germline V gene lookup returns CDR1 SGHAT and CDR2 FQNNGV. Trimming removed 5 bases at V and 10 bases at J, with 14 bases between. DNA for the CDR3: TGTGCCAGCAGCACAACGGTTCTGATCCAGTACTTC. It specifies CASSTTVLIQYF. Using reference TRBV11-2 and TRBJ2-5 for the parts outside the CDR3, the full variable domain is EAGVAQSPRYKIIEKRQSVAFWCNPISGHATLYWYQQILGQGPKLLIQFQNNGVVDDSQLPKDRFSAERLKGVDSTLKIQPAKLEDSAVYLCASSTTVLIQYFGPGTRLLVL.

V usage is TRBV2 and J usage is TRBJ2-3; D assignment may be TRBD1 or TRBD2 (5 bases each). This CDR3 is built from 15 residues. V was shortened by 3 bases and J by 3 bases, with 13 bases between the two germline ends. Germline V CDR1 and CDR2: SNHLY, FYNNEI. The CDR3 coding sequence is TGTGCCAGCAGTGACCCGGGGCAGACAACAGATACGCAGTATTTT. Its translation: CASSDPGQTTDTQYF.

V is TRBV2 and J is TRBJ1-1, with 9 bases lining up with TRBD1. V was clipped by 6 bases and J by 4 bases; unmatched bases: 18. The CDR3 is made up of 18 amino acids. Germline V lookup: CDR1 SNHLY, CDR2 FYNNEI. The CDR3, as DNA: TGTGCCAGCAGAAGCCACACAGGGGGCGGATTGGGTGCCACTGAAGCTTTCTTT. This sequence encodes CASRSHTGGGLGATEAFF.

The J gene is TRBJ1-2, the V gene TRBV7-9; no reliable D call. Trimming left V 1 base short and J 8 bases short, with 17 bases between. Germline V CDR1 and CDR2: SEHNR, FQNEAQ (reference sequence). This CDR3 region has 15 residues. The CDR3 DNA reads TGTGCCAGCAGCTTAGTCGGACGCCGTCAGTGGGGCTACACCTTC. Protein sequence: CASSLVGRRQWGYTF.

The chain is built from TRBV6-1 and TRBJ2-5, with TRBD1 identical over 8 bases. V trimming: 5 bases; J trimming: 4 bases; junction bases outside the gene matches: 6. The CDR3 loop spans 14 amino acids. Germline CDR1 and CDR2: MNHNS and SASEGT. CDR3 nucleotide sequence: TGTGCCAGCAGTCTAAGCAGGGGGCTAGAGACCCAGTACTTC. It translates to CASSLSRGLETQYF.

The genes are TRBV30 and TRBJ1-2; D is perhaps TRBD1 (5 bases). This CDR3 spans 16 amino acids. Germline V gives CDR1 GTSNPN, CDR2 SVGIG (reference sequence). Trimming took off 8 bases at V and 1 base at J, with 23 bases between the two ends. CDR3 sequence reads: CANRYDGTEYNYGYTF. The CDR3 bases are TGTGCCAACCGGTACGACGGGACGGAATATAACTATGGCTACACCTTC.

As DNA, the CDR3 is TGTGCCAGCAGCCCGAGGGAACCGGGACTAGCGGGGGGCTACAATGAGCAGTTCTTC. This sequence encodes CASSPREPGLAGGYNEQFF. This chain connects TRBV9 to TRBJ2-1; 15 nucleotides align to TRBD2. CDR1 and CDR2 from the germline V gene are SGDLS and YYNGEE. V lost 4 bases to trimming and J lost 3 bases; unmatched junction nucleotides: 11. The CDR3 spans 19 residues.

The rearrangement uses TRBV11-2 and TRBJ1-4; D uncertain. Trimming stripped 5 bases from V and 6 bases from J, with 7 bases between. Germline-derived CDR1 and CDR2 are SGHAT and FQNNGV. The CDR3 loop spans 12 amino acids. CDR3 nucleotides: TGTGCCAGCAGCCCCAACGATGAAAAACTGTTTTTT. As protein: CASSPNDEKLFF.

The V gene is TRBV29-1, the J gene TRBJ2-5; perhaps D is TRBD1 or TRBD2 (5 bases each). Trimming removed 1 base at V and 5 bases at J, with 26 bases between. Looked up from germline, CDR1 is SQVTM and CDR2 is ANQGSEA. This CDR3 has 18 residues. CDR3 region: CSVEGRGGRAGFAETQYF. The CDR3, as DNA: TGCAGCGTTGAAGGTCGGGGCGGCAGGGCAGGATTTGCGGAGACCCAGTACTTC. Filled out from reference TRBV29-1 and TRBJ2-5, the complete variable domain reads SAVISQKPSRDICQRGTSLTIQCQVDSQVTMMFWYRQQPGQSLTLIATANQGSEATYESGFVIDKFPISRPNLTFSTLTVSNMSPEDSSIYLCSVEGRGGRAGFAETQYFGPGTRLLVL.